The source of this T cell receptor beta chain is a study of T cells in Graves' hyperthyroidism and ophthalmopathy. Overall study results and limits: Ophthalmopathy, as predicted by the model, came a median 6.5 months after the prediction. Most expanded thyroid clonotypes above 0.001 also appeared in blood.

Patients aged 18 to 65 had newly diagnosed hyperthyroidism that had lasted under 2 months. Patients were excluded because of uncontrolled infection, other autoimmune disease, pregnancy or lactation. The CDR3 regions of TCR beta were amplified from RNA transcripts. An initial round of RT-PCR targeting the TCR CDR3 relied on the HTBI primer set. TCRdb redid the calling of the multiplex PCR reads with MiXCR, one entry per CDR3 protein. This table has roughly 180,000 distinct CDR3 sequences, about a tenth appearing once. There are 15 residues in the CDR3. The junction had 10 bases not matched to a gene; V was cut back by 7 bases and J by 3 bases. Per the germline V gene, CDR1 is WSHSY and CDR2 is SAAADI. As regards this clonotype: The antigen is not known.

The receptor's source is a young woman with Graves' hyperthyroidism that later progressed to Graves' ophthalmopathy. Sample: blood. The gene calls are TRBV10-2 and TRBJ2-7; 9 nucleotides agree with TRBD1. This CDR3 reads CASTERPGQGYEQYF. In nucleotides, the CDR3 is TGCGCCAGCACCGAACGACCGGGACAGGGCTACGAGCAGTACTTC.